Listed below are T cell receptor beta chains from one sample, sequenced in a study of blood T cell repertoires in COVID-19. This table comes from immunoSEQ multiplex PCR, and its TCRdb copy is limited to in-frame clones, with some not included. The sample contains around 70,000 clones, about 83% of which appear only once. Sequenced input: peripheral blood. The receptors were sampled from a human donor in a cohort sampled during active COVID-19. Each CDR3 is given with its conserved first and last residue. The D gene is left open where the match is weak. Not all rows give a size; the values are once, few, many and, for expanded clones, a class.

TRBV5-8	.	TRBD1	TRBJ1-6	TGTGCCAGCAGCTCGGGACAGAGAAATTCACCCCTCCACTTT	CASSSGQRNSPLHF
TRBV28	.	.	TRBJ2-3	TGTGCCAGCAACCCCCAAGGCGGGGTAGCTAGCACAGATACGCAGTATTTT	CASNPQGGVASTDTQYF
TRBV28	once	.	TRBJ2-3	TGTGCCAGCGAAAGCCTGGATACGCAGTATTTT	CASESLDTQYF
TRBV7-2	.	.	TRBJ2-1	TGTGCCAGCAGCCCCGGGAGACTGCAAAATGAGCAGTTCTTC	CASSPGRLQNEQFF
TRBV5-1	.	TRBD1	TRBJ2-2	TGCGCCAGCTCCAAGGGACAGTCATTCGGGGAGCTGTTTTTT	CASSKGQSFGELFF
TRBV28	.	TRBD1	TRBJ2-1	TGTGCCGGGGCCGGGACAGGGTCCTACAATGAGCAGTTCTTC	CAGAGTGSYNEQFF
TRBV4-1	few	TRBD2	TRBJ2-3	TGCGCCAGCAGCCAAGGATGGGAGGGGGATACGCAGTATTTT	CASSQGWEGDTQYF
TRBV5-1	.	.	TRBJ2-7	TGCGCCAGCAGCTTGATTGCGGCGGGCTCCTACGAGCAGTACTTC	CASSLIAAGSYEQYF
TRBV15	once	.	TRBJ2-1	TGTGCCACCAGCAGTCGCCTACTCAATGAGCAGTTCTTC	CATSSRLLNEQFF
TRBV7-2	.	.	TRBJ2-7	TGTGCCAGCAGCTTTACTTCAGTTTCAGGAGGGGAGCAGTACTTC	CASSFTSVSGGEQYF
TRBV3-1/TRBV3-2	.	TRBD2	TRBJ2-7	TGTGCCAGCAGGCCGGGAGGGCCCTACGAGCAGTACTTC	CASRPGGPYEQYF
TRBV24-1	many	TRBD1	TRBJ1-2	TGTGCCACCAGACAGGGGGCTTCGAGTGGCTACACCTTC	CATRQGASSGYTF
TRBV29-1	few	.	TRBJ1-4	TGCAGCGCCGCCCGGGGCGGGGGGGGTGAAAAACTGTTTTTT	CSAARGGGGEKLFF
TRBV11-2	.	.	TRBJ2-2	TGTGCCAGCAGCTTAGATTTGTCGACCGGGGAGCTGTTTTTT	CASSLDLSTGELFF
TRBV18	.	.	TRBJ1-4	TGTGCCAGCTCACCTCAGGCAGGGGTGCCTAATGAAAAACTGTTTTTT	CASSPQAGVPNEKLFF
TRBV28	few	TRBD1	TRBJ2-7	TGTGCCAGCAGCCTAGACAGGGGGCGAGTCGAGCAGTACTTC	CASSLDRGRVEQYF
TRBV28	once	TRBD1	TRBJ1-2	TGTGCCAGCTTTGTGCAGGGGGCACCTTATGGCTACACCTTC	CASFVQGAPYGYTF
TRBV28	few	TRBD1	TRBJ2-3	TGTGCGATCACCTCCGGGACAGGGTATTCAGATACGCAGTATTTT	CAITSGTGYSDTQYF
TRBV7-9	.	.	TRBJ2-5	TGTGCCAGCAGCGGCGGGACTTTTCAAGAGACCCAGTACTTC	CASSGGTFQETQYF
TRBV10-3	.	TRBD1	TRBJ2-7	TGTGCCATCAGTACACCGGGACAGCGCAATAACGCTAAGAGCCTCTCCTACGAGCAGTACTTC	CAISTPGQRNNAKSLSYEQYF
TRBV14	.	.	TRBJ2-5	TGTGCCAGCAGTCACCGGGGGTACCGGGGGACCCAGTACTTC	CASSHRGYRGTQYF